The clone carrying this T cell receptor beta chain came up many times. Its specificity is unknown. Sample time point: newly diagnosed GD, antithyroid drugs for less than 3 months. From RNA extracted from PBMCs, the TCR library was made. This sample is part of a study of regulatory T cells in long-lasting Graves disease. Broader study findings: The TCR repertoire of persistent Graves' patients was less diverse than that of newly diagnosed ones.

Sequencing libraries for TCR beta were prepared with iRepertoire HTBI primers and Arm-PCR of CDR3 regions. A single record per CDR3 protein comes from TCRdb applying MiXCR to the multiplex PCR reads. The sample carries 350,000 to 450,000 distinct CDR3 sequences, over 9.5% recorded once. Trimming cost V 2 bases and J 3 bases, with 11 bases left between them. The length of the CDR3 is 15 residues. Looked up from germline, CDR1 is MNHEY and CDR2 is SVGAGI. These data also formed part of another study, on T cells in Graves' hyperthyroidism and ophthalmopathy. As that study records: If no ophthalmopathy progression occurred within 18 months, Graves' hyperthyroidism was stable. The study based diagnoses on clinical symptoms, serum thyroxine and TRAb, thyroid ultrasound and orbital computed tomography. A first-round RT-PCR of the TCR CDR3 used the HTBI primer set.

This clonotype was obtained from a woman under 30 with Graves disease. The rearrangement joins TRBV6-5 to TRBJ2-1; D gene ambiguous. The specimen comprised peripheral blood mononuclear cells (PBMCs), sampled at new diagnosis, from a patient treated with antithyroid drugs. This CDR3 reads CASSYEARYYNEQFF. The CDR3 DNA reads TGTGCCAGCAGTTACGAGGCCAGATACTACAATGAGCAGTTCTTC.